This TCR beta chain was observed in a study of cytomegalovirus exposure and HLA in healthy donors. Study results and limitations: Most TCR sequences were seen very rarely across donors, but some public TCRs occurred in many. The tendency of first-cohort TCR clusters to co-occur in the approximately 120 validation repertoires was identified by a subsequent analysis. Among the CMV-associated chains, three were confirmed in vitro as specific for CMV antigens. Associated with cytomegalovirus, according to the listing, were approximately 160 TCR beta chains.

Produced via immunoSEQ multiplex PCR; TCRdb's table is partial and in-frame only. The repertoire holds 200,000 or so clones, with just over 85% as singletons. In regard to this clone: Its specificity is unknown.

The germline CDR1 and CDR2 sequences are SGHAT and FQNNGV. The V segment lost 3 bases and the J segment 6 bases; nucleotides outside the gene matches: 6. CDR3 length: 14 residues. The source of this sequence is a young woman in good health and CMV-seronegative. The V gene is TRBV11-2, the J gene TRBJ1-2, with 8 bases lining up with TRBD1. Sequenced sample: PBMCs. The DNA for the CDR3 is TGTGCCAGCAGCTTCGACAGGGGTGGCAATGGCTACACCTTC. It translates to CASSFDRGGNGYTF.